Below are 30 T cell receptor beta chains sequenced from a single sample in a study of CD8 T cells in Susac syndrome (dated by TCRdb to 2018 to 2020). The library came from the immunoSEQ multiplex PCR assay. RNA was extracted using the RNeasy kit, and about 0.5 to 1 microgram was reverse transcribed with random hexamers. TCRdb passed the public sequencing reads through fastp at Q25 and MiXCR, retaining productive beta sequences. Each record represents a unique CDR3 protein, reported with the most common genes and DNA among its rows. The sample table shows hundreds of thousands of distinct CDR3 sequences, and roughly 85% are seen once. Around 0.22% of the sample is taken by the ten largest. Input material: CD8+ T cells from PBMCs. The source is a human donor with multiple sclerosis.

The rearrangement uses TRBV12-3 or TRBV12-4 and TRBJ1-2, with 7 nucleotides matching TRBD1. V shed 2 bases, J shed 4 bases, and the junction held 4 bases outside the gene matches. This CDR3 is 14 amino acids long. CDR3 amino acids: CASSLSNRGYGYTF. For the CDR3, the DNA is TGTGCCAGCAGTTTATCGAACAGGGGCTATGGCTACACCTTC.

The chain carries TRBV27 and TRBJ2-5, with 15 bases matching TRBD2. Trimming cost V 5 bases and J 7 bases; bases outside gene matches: 8. Germline lookup yields CDR1 MNHEY and CDR2 SMNVEV (reference sequence). The CDR3 sequence is 16 residues long. The CDR3 region has the DNA TGTGCCAGCAGTCCCGGGACTAGCGGGAGGAGCGGGACCCAGTACTTC. Encoded protein: CASSPGTSGRSGTQYF.

This clonotype was observed a single time. The chain employs TRBV6-5 and TRBJ2-3; TRBD2 is a possible D gene (6 bases). The CDR3 is 15 amino acids. The germline V gene has CDR1 MNHEY and CDR2 SVGAGI. V gave up 5 bases and J gave up 5 bases, with 17 bases separating them. DNA of the CDR3: TGTGCCAGCAGTCCGTTTAGCGGTGCTGAAGATACGCAGTATTTT. Amino acid sequence: CASSPFSGAEDTQYF.

This clonotype turned up a few times. J is TRBJ2-4 and V is TRBV14; D remains unclear. CDR3 length equals 11 residues. Germline V gene lookup returns CDR1 SGHDN and CDR2 FVKESK. Trimming took off 3 bases at V and 7 bases at J, with 4 bases between the two ends. DNA of the CDR3: TGTGCCAGCAGCCAGGGGAACATTCAGTACTTC. As protein: CASSQGNIQYF.

This clonotype was counted a few times. At one of its ends the junction is not consistent with the germline gene, which may arise from a read error. The chain uses TRBV4-1 and TRBJ1-1, with 8 bases that match TRBD1. CDR1 and CDR2 (germline): MGHRA, YSYEKL. CDR3 length equals 13 residues. The CDR3 sequence: CASGQGRNTEVFF. DNA of the CDR3: TGCGCCAGCGGACAGGGTAGGAACACTGAAGTTTTCTTT.

This chain links TRBV2 with TRBJ2-7; 12 bases are a match to TRBD1. V lost 6 bases and J lost 6; bases outside the gene matches: 6. The CDR3 runs to 14 residues. The germline V gene encodes CDR1 SNHLY and CDR2 FYNNEI. The CDR3 loop reads CASSHGTGGGEQYF. As DNA, the CDR3 is TGTGCCAGCAGCCACGGGACAGGGGGCGGCGAGCAGTACTTC.

The V gene is TRBV21-1, the J gene TRBJ1-2; the table's D call, TRBD1, has no DNA check behind it. TRBV21-1 is listed as a pseudogene. The CDR3 sequence is 13 residues long. For the CDR3, the DNA is TGTGCCAGCAGCCCCCGAGACCCGGAGGGCTACACCTTC. This sequence encodes CASSPRDPEGYTF.

The gene calls are TRBV7-2 and TRBJ1-3, with D uncertain. V was clipped by 5 bases and J by 0 bases, with 20 bases between them. Germline CDR1 SGHTA, CDR2 FQGNSA. This CDR3 has 18 residues. The CDR3 protein is CASSQERVPSVSGNTIYF. The DNA of the CDR3 is TGTGCCAGCAGCCAAGAAAGGGTACCTAGCGTCTCTGGAAACACCATATATTTT.

The count of this clonotype is one. The chain employs TRBV19 and TRBJ1-1; 7 bases fit TRBD1. The V gene's germline CDR1 is LNHDA and CDR2 SQIVND (reference sequence). J was trimmed by 7 bases and V by 2 bases; bases with no gene match: 7. The length of the CDR3 is 14 residues. CDR3 in amino acids: CASSIRGGGIEAFF. In nucleotides, the CDR3 is TGTGCCAGTAGTATACGAGGGGGCGGAATTGAAGCTTTCTTT.

CDR3: CASSPPRDHRLDGELFF. The CDR3 bases are TGTGCCAGCTCACCCCCGCGGGACCATAGACTAGACGGGGAGCTGTTTTTT. The chain links TRBV18 to TRBJ2-2, with D perhaps TRBD2 (6 bases). Germline values: CDR1 KGHSH, CDR2 LQKENI. This CDR3 spans 17 amino acids. Trimming took off 3 bases at V and 7 bases at J, with 21 bases between the two ends.

V gene TRBV27 combines with J gene TRBJ2-2; possibly TRBD2 for D (5 bases). This CDR3 has 14 residues. Trimming removed 7 bases from V and 4 bases from J, with 13 bases in between. Germline V lookup: CDR1 MNHEY, CDR2 SMNVEV (reference sequence). The CDR3 DNA sequence: TGTGCCAGCACTCCGAGAGGGTTCACCGGGGAGCTGTTTTTT. It codes for CASTPRGFTGELFF.

The rearrangement joins TRBV6-4 to TRBJ2-1; D is possibly TRBD2 (5 bases). The CDR3 runs 15 residues. Trimming removed 3 bases at V and 0 bases at J, with 9 bases between. CDR1 MRHNA and CDR2 SNTAGT come from the germline V gene. CDR3 DNA: TGTGCCAGCAGTGAGAGACTAAACTCCTACAATGAGCAGTTCTTC. It encodes CASSERLNSYNEQFF.

V is TRBV28 and J is TRBJ2-7, with 7 bases aligning to TRBD1. The CDR3 covers 14 residues. Germline CDR1 is MDHEN and CDR2 is SYDVKM. The trim removed 6 bases at V and 5 bases at J, leaving 10 bases unmatched. In nucleotides, the CDR3 is TGTGCCAGCAGCCTAACCTCGACAGGGAACGAGCAGTACTTC. Translating it yields CASSLTSTGNEQYF.

The V and J genes are TRBV7-9 and TRBJ2-7; no reliable D call. With 5 bases removed from V and 4 bases from J, the gap between germline ends came to 30 bases. CDR1 SEHNR and CDR2 FQNEAQ come from the germline V gene (reference sequence). The CDR3 length is 19 residues. The DNA for the CDR3 is TGTGCCAGCAGCCCACTAACCTCCCCTGGCACACACTCGGAATACGAGCAGTACTTC. Residues: CASSPLTSPGTHSEYEQYF.

The CDR3 DNA sequence: TGTGCCAGCAGCCATGAAGTGGTGCCAAAAAACATTCAGTACTTC. Translation gives CASSHEVVPKNIQYF. The chain links TRBV3-1 to TRBJ2-4; D is unclear. V was pared by 3 bases and J by 4 bases, with 13 bases between. Germline CDR1 reads LGHDT; CDR2 reads YNNKEL (reference sequence). This CDR3 contains 15 residues.

The CDR3 DNA follows: TGTGCCAGCAGTTTGGGGCCCCCGGAGACCCAGTACTTC. Its protein product is CASSLGPPETQYF. The genes are TRBV28 and TRBJ2-5; D is possibly TRBD1 (5 bases). Trimming cost V 3 bases and J 5 bases, with 10 bases left between them. CDR3 length: 13 residues. CDR1 MDHEN and CDR2 SYDVKM come from the germline V gene.

The chain uses TRBV19 and TRBJ2-4; TRBD1 or TRBD2 may be the D gene (5 bases each). Trimming removed 5 bases at V and 3 bases at J, with 14 bases between. The CDR3 runs to 15 residues. Germline values: CDR1 LNHDA, CDR2 SQIVND (reference sequence). CDR3 DNA sequence: TGTGCCAGTAGTTCACCACAGGACTTCAAAAACATTCAGTACTTC. The encoded protein is CASSSPQDFKNIQYF. Full variable domain (outside the CDR3, taken from reference TRBV19 and TRBJ2-4): DGGITQSPKYLFRKEGQNVTLSCEQNLNHDAMYWYRQDPGQGLRLIYYSQIVNDFQKGDIAEGYSVSREKKESFPLTVTSAQKNPTAFYLCASSSPQDFKNIQYFGAGTRLSVL.

The rearrangement links TRBV12-3 or TRBV12-4 to TRBJ2-3; D is ambiguous. Trimming cost V 4 bases and J 6 bases, with 11 bases left between them. The CDR3 consists of 13 residues. Here the CDR3 DNA reads TGTGCCAGCAGTTCCCCCCTGGGGGATACGCAGTATTTT. Amino acids: CASSSPLGDTQYF.

CDR3 sequence: CASSSPRLTEQFF. CDR3 coding DNA: TGTGCCAGCAGCTCCCCTAGACTCACGGAGCAGTTCTTC. The chain is built from TRBV9 and TRBJ2-1; D uncertain. The ends were cut back, 4 bases at V and 10 bases at J, with 15 bases in the middle. From germline, CDR1 is SGDLS and CDR2 YYNGEE. This CDR3 contains 13 residues.

J is TRBJ2-7 and V is TRBV28, with TRBD1 matching over 9 bases. This CDR3 is built from 14 residues. V shed 7 bases, J shed 1 base, and the junction held 5 bases outside the gene matches. Germline V CDR1 and CDR2: MDHEN, SYDVKM. The CDR3 bases are TGTGCCAGCACCCCGGGACAGGGATCCTACGAGCAGTACTTC. This sequence encodes CASTPGQGSYEQYF.

V usage is TRBV24-1 and J usage is TRBJ1-2, with unresolved D. CDR1 is KGHDR, CDR2 SFDVKD, per germline. Trimming left V 9 bases short and J 7 bases short, with 11 bases between. The CDR3 runs to 11 residues. CDR3 amino acids: CATSQRGGYTF. As DNA, the CDR3 is TGTGCCACCTCCCAACGGGGTGGCTACACCTTC.

This clonotype appeared once. The J gene is TRBJ2-7, the V gene TRBV27; the match to TRBD2 covers 10 bases. The CDR3 has 14 amino acids. J lost 7 bases, V lost 6 bases, and 9 bases had no gene match. The germline V gene encodes CDR1 MNHEY and CDR2 SMNVEV (reference sequence). CDR3 DNA: TGTGCCAGCAGCGAACTAGCGGGAAGCGGGGAGCAGTACTTC. Translated: CASSELAGSGEQYF.

The chain has TRBV20-1 and TRBJ2-1; TRBD2 matches 8 bases. V lost 1 base, J lost 8 bases, and 16 bases stayed unmatched. CDR1 is DFQATT and CDR2 is SNEGSKA in the germline V gene (reference sequence). This CDR3 region has 17 residues. The chain's CDR3 is CSARAPTPGGPSDEQFF. The CDR3 coding sequence is TGCAGTGCTAGAGCCCCCACCCCGGGAGGGCCATCGGATGAGCAGTTCTTC.

The chain recombines TRBV19 with TRBJ2-1; the D gene is possibly TRBD1 (6 bases). The CDR3 is made up of 16 amino acids. Trimming shortened V by 0 bases and J by 5 bases, and 14 bases separated the two germline ends. Per the germline V gene, CDR1 is LNHDA and CDR2 is SQIVND (reference sequence). CDR3 protein: CASSIEDSLLDNEQFF. As DNA, the CDR3 is TGTGCCAGTAGTATAGAGGACAGCTTACTTGACAATGAGCAGTTCTTC.

The chain recombines TRBV19 with TRBJ1-1, with 8 bases that match TRBD1. Germline trimming cut 5 bases from V and 4 bases from J; bases unmatched to any gene: 6. The CDR3 totals 14 residues. Germline lookup yields CDR1 LNHDA and CDR2 SQIVND (reference sequence). The CDR3 loop is CASSEDREGTEAFF. The CDR3 DNA reads as TGTGCCAGTAGTGAGGACAGGGAGGGCACTGAAGCTTTCTTT.

The chain links TRBV27 to TRBJ2-5; 7 bases agree with TRBD1. Germline V CDR1 and CDR2: MNHEY, SMNVEV (reference sequence). This CDR3 contains 16 residues. After removal of 2 bases from V and 2 bases from J, the junction contained 8 bases not matched to a gene. This chain's CDR3 is CASSLNPRQGQETQYF. In DNA, the CDR3 is TGTGCCAGCAGTTTAAACCCGCGACAGGGTCAAGAGACCCAGTACTTC.

This clonotype was recorded only once. The rearrangement links TRBV6-1 to TRBJ2-1; no firm D call. CDR1 is MNHNS and CDR2 is SASEGT in the germline V gene. Trimming removed 1 base at V and 1 base at J, with 8 bases between. CDR3 length: 15 amino acids. This chain's CDR3 is CASSEGYSSYNEQFF. In DNA, the CDR3 is TGTGCCAGCAGTGAAGGCTACTCGTCCTACAATGAGCAGTTCTTC.

The rearrangement uses TRBV6-5 and TRBJ2-7; D remains ambiguous. In germline, CDR1 is MNHEY, CDR2 SVGAGI. The V gene lost 3 bases and the J gene lost 2 bases, with 8 bases spanning the gap. The CDR3 spans 13 residues. CDR3 bases: TGTGCCAGCAGTTATTCCCGCACCTACGAGCAGTACTTC. Its protein is CASSYSRTYEQYF.

The chain carries TRBV5-6 and TRBJ2-3; tentatively, D is TRBD1 (6 bases). The CDR3 sequence is 14 residues long. Trimming removed 0 bases at V and 5 bases at J, with 10 bases between. Germline V gene data show CDR1 as SGHDT and CDR2 as YYEEEE. CDR3 DNA: TGTGCCAGCAGCTTGGGACAGGATGGAGATACGCAGTATTTT. Translation: CASSLGQDGDTQYF.

The J gene is TRBJ2-7, the V gene TRBV11-2; TRBD1 agrees at 9 bases. After removal of 4 bases from V and 2 bases from J, the junction contained 9 bases not matched to a gene. This CDR3 spans 16 amino acids. CDR1 is SGHAT and CDR2 is FQNNGV in the germline V gene. For the CDR3, the DNA is TGTGCCAGCAGCTCACTGTTGGGACAGGGCACCTACGAGCAGTACTTC. It encodes CASSSLLGQGTYEQYF.